This TCR beta chain was recorded in a study of T-cell reconstitution after alpha-beta-depleted transplantation in children. Study findings and constraints: Reported findings indicate that, about two months after transplant, alpha-beta T cells came from several hundred expanded clones, which were derived from non-depleted graft cells.

Unique molecular identifiers were used in preparing the TCRbeta library. In TCRdb, the PCR reads were re-called with MiXCR into one record per CDR3 protein. The sample lists fewer than 700,000 distinct CDR3 sequences, approximately 22% occurring once. A few counts support this clonotype. As yet, its antigen is unknown. With 5 bases removed from V and 3 bases from J, the gap between germline ends came to 13 bases. Germline V CDR1 and CDR2: PRHDT, FYEKMQ (reference sequence). The CDR3 runs to 14 residues. The source is a boy less than two years old who had a stem cell transplant for acute myeloid leukemia, so the T cells may come from the graft donor. The material was PBMCs, mostly from graft donor cells, obtained 360 days after TCRalphabeta/CD19-depleted stem cell transplant. The rearrangement joins TRBV13 to TRBJ2-5; D possibly corresponds to TRBD2 (5 bases). The CDR3 DNA reads as TGTGCCAGCAGCGGAGAGGAAGCGGAAGAGACCCAGTACTTC. It yields the protein CASSGEEAEETQYF.